The rows below give T cell receptor beta chains drawn from one sample of a study of T cells in Graves' hyperthyroidism and ophthalmopathy. Each CDR3 protein is one row after TCRdb ran MiXCR on the multiplex PCR reads. The sample contains about 98,000 distinct CDR3 sequences, around 37% of which appear only once. Sequencing used peripheral blood or thyroid tissue (not recorded which). The receptors were sampled from a woman younger than 45 with Graves' hyperthyroidism. Both conserved end residues are part of each CDR3. The order of the fields is V gene, D gene, clone size, J gene, CDR3 DNA, CDR3 protein. The D gene is left open where the match is weak. The size field is filled for only some rows; it gives once, few, many or a size class.

TRBV12-3/TRBV12-4	NA	NA	TRBJ2-3	TGTGCCAGCAGCGGTAGCGGTGAGGAAACAGATACGCAGTATTTT	CASSGSGEETDTQYF
TRBV19	NA	many	TRBJ1-1	TGTGCCAGTACCAGGAGAAACACTGAAGCTTTCTTT	CASTRRNTEAFF
TRBV7-3	NA	many	TRBJ2-3	TGTGCCAGCAGCACCGTTAAGGCTGATACGCAGTATTTT	CASSTVKADTQYF
TRBV2	NA	many	TRBJ1-1	TGTGCCAGCAGTGCTGTGTTCGGGGGGGCAACTGAAGCTTTCTTT	CASSAVFGGATEAFF
TRBV30	NA	few	TRBJ1-2	TGTGCCTGGAGTGCACCCGGGGGGGCTAACTATGGCTACACCTTC	CAWSAPGGANYGYTF
TRBV3-1	NA	many	TRBJ2-5	TGTGCCTCGGGGGAACCGTACCAAGAGACCCAGTACTTC	CASGEPYQETQYF
TRBV5-1	NA	many	TRBJ1-1	TGCGCCAGCAGCCCCCAGGGCTGGAACACTGAAGCTTTCTTT	CASSPQGWNTEAFF
TRBV2	NA	many	TRBJ1-3	TGTGCCAGCAGTGTAGACGCAAACTCTGGAAACACCATATATTTT	CASSVDANSGNTIYF
TRBV5-1	NA	many	TRBJ2-5	TGCGCCAGCAGCGTTCCGGGAACCCAGTACTTC	CASSVPGTQYF
TRBV4-1	NA	many	TRBJ2-2	TGCGCCAGCAGCCAGTTCAAGGGGACAAACACCGGGGAGCTGTTTTTT	CASSQFKGTNTGELFF
TRBV2	NA	many	TRBJ1-1	TGTGCCAGCATGATAATGACGACAGGTAGGCTGAACACTGAAGCTTTCTTT	CASMIMTTGRLNTEAFF
TRBV7-9	NA	NA	TRBJ2-7	TGTGCCAGCAGTCCAGACGTAGCGGTCTACGAGCAGTACTTC	CASSPDVAVYEQYF
TRBV20-1	TRBD2	NA	TRBJ2-7	TGCAGTGCCAGAGTATTAGGACTAGCGGGAGATGAGCAGCACTTC	CSARVLGLAGDEQHF
TRBV5-6	NA	many	TRBJ1-2	TGTGCCAGCAGCTTTCGGAACTTACTATTCGGCTACACCTTC	CASSFRNLLFGYTF
TRBV7-7	NA	NA	TRBJ2-5	TGTGCTAGCAGCCCATCACAGGGACCGGGGACCCAGTACTTC	CASSPSQGPGTQYF
TRBV5-6	TRBD1	many	TRBJ2-3	TGTGCCAGCAGCTTGGTGGGACAGAGCACAGATACGCAGTATTTT	CASSLVGQSTDTQYF
TRBV7-2	NA	many	TRBJ2-7	TGTGCCAGCAGCCCCTCAAATTGGGAGCAGTACTTC	CASSPSNWEQYF
TRBV4-1	NA	many	TRBJ2-5	TGCGCCAGCAGCCCCCGGGACAATAAAGAGACCCAGTACTTC	CASSPRDNKETQYF
TRBV5-1	NA	NA	TRBJ2-2	TGCGCCAGCAGCTTGTGGGTTAGTACCAGGGAGCTGTTTTTT	CASSLWVSTRELFF
TRBV5-6	TRBD1	NA	TRBJ2-5	TGTGCCAGCAGCCCGCGGGGACAGGGAAAAGAGACCCAGTACTTC	CASSPRGQGKETQYF
TRBV20-1	TRBD1	NA	TRBJ1-2	TGCAGTGCTAGAGATCCGAGACAGGGGGCCCATGGCTACACCTTC	CSARDPRQGAHGYTF
TRBV20-1	NA	many	TRBJ1-1	TGCAGTGCAACTAGACAGGTCAACACTGAAGCTTTCTTT	CSATRQVNTEAFF
TRBV27	NA	many	TRBJ1-6	TGTGCCAGCAAGGGAGTGGGTTCACCCCTCCACTTT	CASKGVGSPLHF
TRBV6-5	NA	many	TRBJ1-1	TGTGCCAGCAGTCGATACCGGGACGCCGAAGCTTTCTTT	CASSRYRDAEAFF
TRBV11-2	TRBD1	NA	TRBJ1-1	TGTGCCAGCGGACAGGGGGCTAACACTGAAGCTTTCTTT	CASGQGANTEAFF
TRBV7-2	NA	NA	TRBJ2-5	TGTGCCAGCGGAGGGAGTTTGGAGACCCAGTACTTC	CASGGSLETQYF
TRBV5-6	TRBD2	medium-sized	TRBJ2-5	TGTGCCAGCAACTCCCCTAGCGGGAGAGGAGTAGAGACCCAGTACTTC	CASNSPSGRGVETQYF
TRBV19	NA	medium-sized	TRBJ2-6	TGTGCCAGTAGTAGGGGGTACTCTGGGGCCAACGTCCTGACTTTC	CASSRGYSGANVLTF
TRBV7-3	NA	NA	TRBJ2-5	TGTGCCAGCAGCTTAACTGGGCAGGGGCTAGGGGAGACCCAGTACTTC	CASSLTGQGLGETQYF
TRBV18	TRBD1	NA	TRBJ1-4	TGTGCCAGCTCCGGGACAGGGTTGGCAAAACTGTTTTTT	CASSGTGLAKLFF
TRBV9	TRBD1	NA	TRBJ1-3	TGTGCCAGCAGCGTGGGACAGGGAAACACCATATATTTT	CASSVGQGNTIYF
TRBV11-2	TRBD1	NA	TRBJ1-4	TGTGCCAGCAACTTTTCGGGACAGGGAACGGAAGAACTGTTTTTT	CASNFSGQGTEELFF
TRBV5-1	NA	many	TRBJ2-7	TGCGCCAGCAGCTTTATGTCGGCAACTTACGAGCAGTACTTC	CASSFMSATYEQYF
TRBV6-5	NA	many	TRBJ2-7	TGTGCCAGCAGTTCCACCGTTCGACTAGTCTCCTACGAGCAGTACTTC	CASSSTVRLVSYEQYF
TRBV2	TRBD1	NA	TRBJ1-6	TGTGCCCGAGGACAGGGCGGCTCACCCCTCCACTTT	CARGQGGSPLHF
TRBV7-9	TRBD2	NA	TRBJ2-7	TGTGCCAGCAGCCAAGAGCCTAGCGGGAGGCCCCCCCCCGAGCAGTACTTC	CASSQEPSGRPPPEQYF
TRBV7-9	NA	NA	TRBJ2-7	TGTGCCAGCAGCCCCCCCGACGGGTCCTACGAGCAGTACTTC	CASSPPDGSYEQYF
TRBV12-3/TRBV12-4	NA	many	TRBJ2-7	TGTGCCAGCAGTTCCGTCGACGAGCAGTACTTC	CASSSVDEQYF
TRBV30	NA	many	TRBJ2-5	TGTGCCTGGAGCGACGGAATGTACCAAGAGACCCAGTACTTC	CAWSDGMYQETQYF
TRBV28	NA	few	TRBJ1-1	TGTGCCAGCAGTCCCCTAGGGGAGGGGGACACTGAAGCTTTCTTT	CASSPLGEGDTEAFF
TRBV20-1	NA	NA	TRBJ1-5	TGCAGTGCTAGAGACCCCCAGCATTTT	CSARDPQHF
TRBV28	NA	many	TRBJ2-7	TGTGCCAGCAGGGCCGCAGGGGTCGAGCAGTACTTC	CASRAAGVEQYF
TRBV7-9	TRBD1	many	TRBJ1-1	TGTGCCAGCAGCTTAGGGTTTGGGACAGACGTTGAAGCTTTCTTT	CASSLGFGTDVEAFF
TRBV27	NA	few	TRBJ2-7	TGTGCCAGCAGTTTAGGGGTCCGAAGGCAGGGAAGTGGGTACGAGCAGTACTTC	CASSLGVRRQGSGYEQYF
TRBV20-1	TRBD2	many	TRBJ2-3	TGCAGTCGAAGAGCGGGGACAGATACGCAGTATTTT	CSRRAGTDTQYF
TRBV6-5	NA	many	TRBJ2-7	TGTGCCAGCATCTCGTTGGGGGAGAGGGGCTACGAGCAGTACTTC	CASISLGERGYEQYF
TRBV5-1	NA	many	TRBJ1-5	TGCGCCAGCAGCTTGGACCAAACGTGGAAAAATCAGCCCCAGCATTTT	CASSLDQTWKNQPQHF
TRBV7-9	TRBD2	NA	TRBJ2-3	TGTGCCAGCAGCCCTCCTAAGGGACTAGCGGGACTGGGTACGCAGTATTTT	CASSPPKGLAGLGTQYF
TRBV7-6	NA	NA	TRBJ2-2	TGTGCCAGCAGCTTAGCGGGACTGAACACCGGGGAGCTGTTTTTC	CASSLAGLNTGELFF
TRBV25-1	NA	NA	TRBJ2-7	TGTGCCAGCTCCCCGTTAGCCCCCTTCACTAGGGACTCCCTCTCCTATGAGCAGTACTTC	CASSPLAPFTRDSLSYEQYF